This paragraph covers one T cell receptor beta chain sequence. As yet, its antigen is unknown. These data originate in a study of OX40 agonist ivuxolimab in advanced cancers. Background on the study: There were three patients with partial responses, one having hepatocellular carcinoma and two cutaneous melanoma. General study points: Low normalized T-cell clonal expansion was also seen in some nonresponders. On average, a greater number of expanded clones characterised CD8+ T cells relative to CD4+. Dosing at 0.1 to 3.0 mg/kg was accompanied by clonal expansion of CD4+ and CD8+ blood T cells by week 6.

This table comes from immunoSEQ multiplex PCR, and its TCRdb copy is limited to in-frame clones, with some not included. The profile shows 30,000 to 40,000 clones, 89% of them singletons. This CDR3 is 14 amino acids long. Germline V gene data show CDR1 as SGHKS and CDR2 as YYEKEE (reference sequence). The V segment lost 4 bases and the J segment 4 bases; nucleotides outside the gene matches: 7. The genes are TRBV5-5 and TRBJ2-7, with 8 nucleotides matching TRBD1. Sequencing was performed on CD4+ or CD8+ T cells sorted from blood, taken in a trial of the OX40 agonist ivuxolimab. The source is an adult with an advanced solid tumor such as melanoma, head and neck, liver or kidney cancer. Written as DNA, the CDR3 is TGTGCCAGCAGCATAGGACAGGGACAGTACGAGCAGTACTTC. Residues: CASSIGQGQYEQYF.